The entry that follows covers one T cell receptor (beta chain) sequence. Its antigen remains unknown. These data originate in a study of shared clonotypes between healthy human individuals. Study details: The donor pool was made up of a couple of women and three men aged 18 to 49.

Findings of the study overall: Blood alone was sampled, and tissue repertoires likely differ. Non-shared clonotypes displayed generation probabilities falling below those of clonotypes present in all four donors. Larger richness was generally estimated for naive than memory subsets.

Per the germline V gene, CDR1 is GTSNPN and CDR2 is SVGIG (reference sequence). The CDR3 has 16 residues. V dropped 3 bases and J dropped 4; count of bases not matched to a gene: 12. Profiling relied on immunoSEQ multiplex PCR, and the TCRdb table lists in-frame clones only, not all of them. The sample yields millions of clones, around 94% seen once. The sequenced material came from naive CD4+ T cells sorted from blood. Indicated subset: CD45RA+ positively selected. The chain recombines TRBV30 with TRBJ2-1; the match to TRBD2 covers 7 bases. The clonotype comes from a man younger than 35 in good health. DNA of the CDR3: TGTGCCTGGAGCCTAATGGGGACTACCCTTTACAATGAGCAGTTCTTC. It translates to CAWSLMGTTLYNEQFF.